This TCR beta chain was sequenced in a study of blood T cell repertoires in COVID-19 (TCRdb year 2020). Regarding the complete study: The collaborator samples originated in the United States, Italy and Spain and spanned the acute and convalescent phases of COVID-19. Where HLA class I and class II types were available, the types were taken from metadata supplied by the sample provider, not from assay-based typing. Subjects who had been exposed to COVID-19, were actively infected with it, or had recovered from it provided the deeply sampled blood TCRbeta repertoires that made up the dataset. The material from the prospective study consisted of cDNA or gDNA derived from T cells, B-cell-depleted T cells, or PBMCs. Sample metadata almost always included a de-identified subject ID, COVID-19 status, age in years and sex. Samples came from the ongoing ImmuneRACE study (first 160 participants) plus 1,254 subjects from 6 global collaborators. The repertoires were released in a freely available public database meant as a resource for research on the immune response to SARS-CoV-2.

The collaborating institutions used their own protocols to collect whole blood in K2EDTA tubes. For TCRbeta analysis, collaborators shipped samples as frozen whole blood, isolated PBMCs, or DNA extracted from either of those sample types. Broader findings and caveats from the paper: How much clinical and demographic metadata was included differed by source and by participant, and the metadata was provided uncurated.

As for this clone: This clone's antigen is unknown. Base qualities are not provided; no much larger clone lies one nucleotide away.

TCRbeta CDR3 regions were amplified from genomic DNA using the immunoSEQ Assay, a bias-controlled multiplex PCR. The study's own analysis went as follows. Within the assay, amplification of reference gene primers was used to estimate how many nucleated cells each sample contained. To quantify the absolute abundance of each unique TCRbeta CDR3 rearrangement, sequence reads were collapsed and filtered. Productive Simpson clonality was computed per sample as the square root of Simpson's diversity index over productive rearrangements. This is the immuneACCESS table as TCRdb keeps it, with only in-frame sequences that have V and J called. A part of the clones is gone; compared with another copy, unresolved V genes explain less than half, and the rest is unexplained. V, J and clone size are taken as reported in that table, and D and trimming were inferred from the DNA itself. Present in this sample are roughly 100,000 clones, around four fifths of which were seen just once. Of the sample, about 10% falls within the top ten clones.

The receptor's source is a man between 65 and 80 years old with acute or convalescent COVID-19. The sample was peripheral blood.

This receptor carries the CDR3 CASSLGLAEGTQYF. Read as DNA, the sequence is TGTGCCAGCAGCTTGGGCCTAGCCGAGGGTACGCAGTATTTT. The chain uses TRBV5-6 and TRBJ2-3; perhaps TRBD2 is the D gene, with 5 bases matching. The V end loses 0 bases and the J end loses 8 bases, and a stretch of 13 bases separates them. From the germline V gene, CDR1 is SGHDT and CDR2 is YYEEEE. The CDR3 spans 14 residues, from the cysteine through the phenylalanine. Solely the CDR3 DNA is kept, with 42 bases framed from the first base.